This entry is about one T cell receptor (beta chain). Its antigen is not known. The data stem from a study of vaccination and CD4 T cells after COVID-19. About the research overall: Typically, post-vaccine samples were obtained a median about 79 days after dose two, within a range of 14 to 241. Each control culture was treated with a CEFX pool, an HIV-1 Nef pool, or no peptide.

Scientists ran DNA taken from cultured CD4+ T cells through the Oncomine TCR Beta short-read assay for sequencing. TCRdb processed the PCR reads anew with MiXCR; each CDR3 protein has one entry. The sample contains 5,500 to 6,500 distinct CDR3 sequences, approximately 77% of which appear only once. Stated treatment: approximately 9-day PBMC culture with coronavirus spike peptide pools or control peptides (ViraFEST assay). CDR1 and CDR2 (germline): SEHNR, FQNEAQ (reference sequence). After removal of 6 bases from V and 0 bases from J, the junction contained 7 bases not matched to a gene. CDR3 length: 16 amino acids.

Source material: CD4+ T cells from blood, cultured in vitro. The V and J genes are TRBV7-9 and TRBJ1-3, with 8 bases that match TRBD1. This receptor was obtained from a human donor who had recovered from COVID-19. CDR3 region: CASRQGQGSSGNTIYF. Here the CDR3 DNA reads TGTGCCAGCAGACAAGGACAGGGAAGCTCTGGAAACACCATATATTTT.